Listed below are T cell receptor beta chains from one sample, sequenced in a study of T cells after yellow fever vaccination. A single record per CDR3 protein comes from TCRdb applying MiXCR to the 5' RACE reads. The table lists some 160,000 distinct CDR3 sequences, around 9.7% of them singletons. The source material was CD8+ T cells sorted from PBMCs, sampled 45 days after the yellow fever booster vaccination. The receptors derive from a man between 18 and 29 years old who received the YFV17D yellow fever vaccine. CDR3s include the opening cysteine and the closing phenylalanine or tryptophan. Each record gives: clone size, J gene, V gene, D gene, CDR3 DNA, CDR3 protein. D genes are given only for firm matches. Size is omitted from some rows. Given values are once, few, many or a class for expanded clones.

abundance: -
j_gene: TRBJ1-4
v_gene: TRBV10-3
d_gene: -
CDR3nt: TGTGCCATCAGTGCCTCCCGGGGAACAGCAACTAATGAAAAACTGTTTTTT
CDR3aa: CAISASRGTATNEKLFF

abundance: -
j_gene: TRBJ2-3
v_gene: TRBV20-1
d_gene: -
CDR3nt: TGCAGTGCTAGAGATGTTTTACGGGGTATCACAGATACGCAGTATTTT
CDR3aa: CSARDVLRGITDTQYF

abundance: -
j_gene: TRBJ2-7
v_gene: TRBV27
d_gene: TRBD2
CDR3nt: TGTGCCAGCAGTTTGGCGGGGGGGCCTAACGAGCAGTACTTC
CDR3aa: CASSLAGGPNEQYF

abundance: few
j_gene: TRBJ1-2
v_gene: TRBV7-9
d_gene: -
CDR3nt: TGTGCCAGCAGCTTTAGGGGGGATGGCTACACCTTC
CDR3aa: CASSFRGDGYTF

abundance: few
j_gene: TRBJ1-3
v_gene: TRBV12-3/TRBV12-4
d_gene: -
CDR3nt: TGTGCAACCCTAGGGAATGGAAACACCATATATTTT
CDR3aa: CATLGNGNTIYF

abundance: few
j_gene: TRBJ2-5
v_gene: TRBV14
d_gene: -
CDR3nt: TGTGCCAGCAGCCCTCAAAATTACGGCAGGGGAGAGACCCAGTACTTC
CDR3aa: CASSPQNYGRGETQYF

abundance: -
j_gene: TRBJ2-7
v_gene: TRBV7-9
d_gene: -
CDR3nt: TGTGCCAGCAGCCGGTTTTTAGTTAATGAGCAGTACTTC
CDR3aa: CASSRFLVNEQYF

abundance: -
j_gene: TRBJ2-7
v_gene: TRBV5-1
d_gene: TRBD1
CDR3nt: TGCGCCAGCAGCGCCCGGGACAGCTCCTACGAGCAGTACTTC
CDR3aa: CASSARDSSYEQYF

abundance: few
j_gene: TRBJ1-1
v_gene: TRBV6-5
d_gene: -
CDR3nt: TGTGCCAGCAGTCCCACCCCGAACACTGAAGCTTTCTTT
CDR3aa: CASSPTPNTEAFF

abundance: few
j_gene: TRBJ1-1
v_gene: TRBV12-3/TRBV12-4
d_gene: -
CDR3nt: TGTGCCAGCAGCTTTCCGACCCCTGAAGCTTTCTTT
CDR3aa: CASSFPTPEAFF

abundance: few
j_gene: TRBJ2-3
v_gene: TRBV5-4
d_gene: -
CDR3nt: TGTGCCAGCAGCGGGGCGCCGGATACGCAGTATTTT
CDR3aa: CASSGAPDTQYF

abundance: many
j_gene: TRBJ2-2
v_gene: TRBV20-1
d_gene: -
CDR3nt: TGCAGTGCTGCCTCGGGGTCCACCGGGGAGCTGTTTTTT
CDR3aa: CSAASGSTGELFF

abundance: -
j_gene: TRBJ1-1
v_gene: TRBV6-5
d_gene: TRBD1
CDR3nt: TGTGCCAGCAGCGCCGGACAGGGATGGACTGAAGCTTTCTTT
CDR3aa: CASSAGQGWTEAFF

abundance: -
j_gene: TRBJ2-5
v_gene: TRBV7-3
d_gene: -
CDR3nt: TGTGCCAGCAGCTTAACGCCGAATGGATGGGGGGAGACCCAGTACTTC
CDR3aa: CASSLTPNGWGETQYF

abundance: few
j_gene: TRBJ2-2
v_gene: TRBV5-5
d_gene: TRBD2
CDR3nt: TGTGCCAGCAGCCTCCGGACTAGCGTGAACACCGGGGAGCTGTTTTTT
CDR3aa: CASSLRTSVNTGELFF

abundance: -
j_gene: TRBJ1-6
v_gene: TRBV7-2
d_gene: -
CDR3nt: TGTGCCAGCAGCTCGACGCTCGGGGCCCTCCACTTT
CDR3aa: CASSSTLGALHF

abundance: few
j_gene: TRBJ2-7
v_gene: TRBV5-1
d_gene: -
CDR3nt: TGCGCCAGCAGCTTGCGGGGGTCGGCCTACGAGCAGTACTTC
CDR3aa: CASSLRGSAYEQYF

abundance: few
j_gene: TRBJ2-2
v_gene: TRBV6-6
d_gene: -
CDR3nt: TGTGCCACACCTGGGGGGGCGACTACGGAGCTGTTTTTT
CDR3aa: CATPGGATTELFF

abundance: few
j_gene: TRBJ2-3
v_gene: TRBV7-9
d_gene: TRBD2
CDR3nt: TGTGCCAGCAGCTTAGCGCGCGGGGGTACAACAGATACGCAGTATTTT
CDR3aa: CASSLARGGTTDTQYF

abundance: -
j_gene: TRBJ2-3
v_gene: TRBV7-2
d_gene: TRBD2
CDR3nt: TGTGCCAGCAGAAAGGGCGGGGGAGGGACAGATACGCAGTATTTT
CDR3aa: CASRKGGGGTDTQYF

abundance: -
j_gene: TRBJ1-3
v_gene: TRBV2
d_gene: TRBD1
CDR3nt: TGTGCCAGCAGTGCAGGGACAGGAGCGGGAAACACCATATATTTT
CDR3aa: CASSAGTGAGNTIYF

abundance: -
j_gene: TRBJ2-5
v_gene: TRBV7-2
d_gene: TRBD2
CDR3nt: TGTGCCAGCAGCTTCCTATTAGCGGGGGGGTGGGAGACCCAGTACTTC
CDR3aa: CASSFLLAGGWETQYF

abundance: -
j_gene: TRBJ1-1
v_gene: TRBV14
d_gene: -
CDR3nt: TGTGCCAGCAGCCAAGACCCAGGGATTCTGCGGGGCGTGAACACTGAAGCTTTCTTT
CDR3aa: CASSQDPGILRGVNTEAFF

abundance: many
j_gene: TRBJ2-3
v_gene: TRBV7-8
d_gene: -
CDR3nt: TGTGCCAGCAGTCAAGGAGATACGCAGTATTTT
CDR3aa: CASSQGDTQYF

abundance: -
j_gene: TRBJ2-7
v_gene: TRBV6-5
d_gene: -
CDR3nt: TGTGCCAGCAGTGTACAGGGCGGACGGGGCGAGCAGTACTTC
CDR3aa: CASSVQGGRGEQYF

abundance: few
j_gene: TRBJ1-2
v_gene: TRBV18
d_gene: -
CDR3nt: TGTGCCAGCTCACCACTGAGGACCCGCTATGGCTACACCTTC
CDR3aa: CASSPLRTRYGYTF

abundance: many
j_gene: TRBJ2-1
v_gene: TRBV6-2/TRBV6-3
d_gene: -
CDR3nt: TGTGCCAGCAGTTACCTGGTGAATGAGCAGTTCTTC
CDR3aa: CASSYLVNEQFF

abundance: -
j_gene: TRBJ2-5
v_gene: TRBV11-2
d_gene: TRBD2
CDR3nt: TGTGCCAGCAGCCTAGATGCCGGGACTAGGAGTGAGACCCAGTACTTC
CDR3aa: CASSLDAGTRSETQYF

abundance: -
j_gene: TRBJ2-5
v_gene: TRBV7-3
d_gene: -
CDR3nt: TGTGCCAGCAGCTTAGGGGATACGATTCAAGAGACCCAGTACTTC
CDR3aa: CASSLGDTIQETQYF

abundance: -
j_gene: TRBJ1-5
v_gene: TRBV15
d_gene: -
CDR3nt: TGTGCCACCAGCGGGGGGAGTAGCAATCAGCCCCAGCATTTT
CDR3aa: CATSGGSSNQPQHF